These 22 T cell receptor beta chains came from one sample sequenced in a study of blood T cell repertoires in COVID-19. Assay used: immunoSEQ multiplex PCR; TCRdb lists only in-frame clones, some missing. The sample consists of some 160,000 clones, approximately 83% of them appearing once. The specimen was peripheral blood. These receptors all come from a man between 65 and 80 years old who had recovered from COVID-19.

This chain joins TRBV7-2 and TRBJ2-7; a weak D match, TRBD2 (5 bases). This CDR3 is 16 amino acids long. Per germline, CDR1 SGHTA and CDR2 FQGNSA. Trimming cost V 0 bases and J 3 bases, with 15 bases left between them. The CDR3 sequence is CASSLAGTGSLYEQYF. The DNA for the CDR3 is TGTGCCAGCAGCTTAGCTGGTACGGGGTCCCTCTACGAGCAGTACTTC.

The CDR3 protein is CASSFRGDGELFF. The CDR3 nucleotides are TGTGCCAGCAGCTTCAGGGGTGATGGGGAGCTGTTTTTT. The chain recombines TRBV11-2 with TRBJ2-2; possibly TRBD1 for D (6 bases). CDR3 length: 13 amino acids. Trimming stripped 3 bases from V and 8 bases from J, with 10 bases between. Germline assignment: CDR1 SGHAT and CDR2 FQNNGV.

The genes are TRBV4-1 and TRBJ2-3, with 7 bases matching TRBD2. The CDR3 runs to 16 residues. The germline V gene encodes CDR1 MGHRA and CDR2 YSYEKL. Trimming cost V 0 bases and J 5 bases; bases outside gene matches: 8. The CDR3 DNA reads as TGCGCCAGCAGCCAAGATTGGGCGGGAGTGGTAGATACGCAGTATTTT. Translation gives CASSQDWAGVVDTQYF.

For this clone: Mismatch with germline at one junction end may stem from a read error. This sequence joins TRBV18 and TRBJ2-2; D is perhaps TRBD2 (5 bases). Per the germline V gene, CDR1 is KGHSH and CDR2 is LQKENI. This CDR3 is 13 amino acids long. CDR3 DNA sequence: TGTGCCAGCTCACCAAGGGATACCGGGGAGCTGCTTTTT. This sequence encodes CASSPRDTGELLF. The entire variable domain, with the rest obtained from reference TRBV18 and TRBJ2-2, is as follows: NAGVMQNPRHLVRRRGQEARLRCSPMKGHSHVYWYRQLPEEGLKFMVYLQKENIIDESGMPKERFSAEFPKEGPSILRIQQVVRGDSAAYFCASSPRDTGELLFGEGSRLTVL.

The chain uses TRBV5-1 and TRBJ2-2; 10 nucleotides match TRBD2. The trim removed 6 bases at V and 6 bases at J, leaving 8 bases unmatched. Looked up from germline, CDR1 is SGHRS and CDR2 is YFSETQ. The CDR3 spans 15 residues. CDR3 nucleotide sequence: TGCGCCAGCATGAAAACTAGCGGGAAAGCCGGGGAGCTGTTTTTT. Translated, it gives CASMKTSGKAGELFF. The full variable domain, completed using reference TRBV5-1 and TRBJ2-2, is KAGVTQTPRYLIKTRGQQVTLSCSPISGHRSVSWYQQTPGQGLQFLFEYFSETQRNKGNFPGRFSGRQFSNSRSEMNVSTLELGDSALYLCASMKTSGKAGELFFGEGSRLTVL.

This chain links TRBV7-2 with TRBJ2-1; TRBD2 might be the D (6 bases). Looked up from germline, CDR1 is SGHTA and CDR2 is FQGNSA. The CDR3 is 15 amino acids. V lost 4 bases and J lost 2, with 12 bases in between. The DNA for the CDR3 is TGTGCCAGCAGCTCGCCTAGCGAACCCTACAATGAGCAGTTCTTC. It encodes CASSSPSEPYNEQFF.

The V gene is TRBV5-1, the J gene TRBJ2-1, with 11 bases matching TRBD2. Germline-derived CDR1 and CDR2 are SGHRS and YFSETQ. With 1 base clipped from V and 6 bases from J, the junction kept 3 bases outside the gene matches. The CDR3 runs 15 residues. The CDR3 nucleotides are TGCGCCAGCAGCTTGCGGCTAGCGGGGGGCAATGAGCAGTTCTTC. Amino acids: CASSLRLAGGNEQFF.

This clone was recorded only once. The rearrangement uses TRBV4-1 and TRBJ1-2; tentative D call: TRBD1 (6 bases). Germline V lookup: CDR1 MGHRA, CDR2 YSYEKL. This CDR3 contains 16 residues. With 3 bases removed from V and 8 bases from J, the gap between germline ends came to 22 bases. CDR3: CASSQVRDTDSGGYTF. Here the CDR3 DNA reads TGCGCCAGCAGCCAGGTCCGGGACACGGACTCTGGGGGCTACACCTTC.

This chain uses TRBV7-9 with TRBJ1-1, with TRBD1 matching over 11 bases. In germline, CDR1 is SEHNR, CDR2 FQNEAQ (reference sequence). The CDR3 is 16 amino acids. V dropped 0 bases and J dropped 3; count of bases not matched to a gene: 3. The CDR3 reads CASSLAGTGGDTEAFF. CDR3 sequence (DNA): TGTGCCAGCAGCTTAGCGGGGACAGGGGGGGACACTGAAGCTTTCTTT.

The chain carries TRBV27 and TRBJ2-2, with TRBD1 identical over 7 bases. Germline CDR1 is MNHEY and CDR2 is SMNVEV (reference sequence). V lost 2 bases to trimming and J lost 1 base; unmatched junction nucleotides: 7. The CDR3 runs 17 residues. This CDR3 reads CASSLTRQGQNTGELFF. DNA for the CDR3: TGTGCCAGCAGTTTAACCAGACAGGGACAGAACACCGGGGAGCTGTTTTTT.

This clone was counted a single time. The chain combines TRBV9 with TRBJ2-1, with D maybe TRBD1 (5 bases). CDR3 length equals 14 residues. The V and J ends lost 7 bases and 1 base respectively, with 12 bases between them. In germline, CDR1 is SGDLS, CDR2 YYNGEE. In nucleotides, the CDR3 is TGTGCCAGCTCCGAAACAGGTTCCTACAATGAGCAGTTCTTC. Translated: CASSETGSYNEQFF.

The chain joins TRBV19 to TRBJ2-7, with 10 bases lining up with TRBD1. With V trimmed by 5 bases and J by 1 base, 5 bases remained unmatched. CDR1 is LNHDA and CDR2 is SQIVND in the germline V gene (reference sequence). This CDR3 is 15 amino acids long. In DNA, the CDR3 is TGTGCCAGTAGTCCGGAGGGACAGGGGTCCTACGAGCAGTACTTC. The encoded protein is CASSPEGQGSYEQYF.

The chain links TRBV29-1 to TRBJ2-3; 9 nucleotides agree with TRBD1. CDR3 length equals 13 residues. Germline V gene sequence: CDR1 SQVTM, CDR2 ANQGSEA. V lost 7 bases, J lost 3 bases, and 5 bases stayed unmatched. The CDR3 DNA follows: TGCAGCGCTCCGACAGGGGGAACAGATACGCAGTATTTT. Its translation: CSAPTGGTDTQYF.

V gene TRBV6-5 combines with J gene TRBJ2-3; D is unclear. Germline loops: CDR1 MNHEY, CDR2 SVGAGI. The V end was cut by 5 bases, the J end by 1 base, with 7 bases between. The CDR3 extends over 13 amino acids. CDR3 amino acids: CASSPSGTDTQYF. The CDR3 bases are TGTGCCAGCAGTCCGTCAGGCACAGATACGCAGTATTTT.

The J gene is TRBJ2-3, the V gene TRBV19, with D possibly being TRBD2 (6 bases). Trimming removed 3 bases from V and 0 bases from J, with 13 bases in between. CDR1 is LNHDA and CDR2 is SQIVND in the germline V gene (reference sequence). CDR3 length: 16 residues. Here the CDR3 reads CASSMEIADSTDTQYF. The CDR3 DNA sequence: TGTGCCAGTAGTATGGAGATAGCGGATAGCACAGATACGCAGTATTTT.

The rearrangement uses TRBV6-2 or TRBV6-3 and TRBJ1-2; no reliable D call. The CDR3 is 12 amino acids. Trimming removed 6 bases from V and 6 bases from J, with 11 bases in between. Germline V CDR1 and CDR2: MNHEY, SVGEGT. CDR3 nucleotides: TGTGCCAGCAGCCAGAGACAAGATGGCTACACCTTC. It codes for CASSQRQDGYTF.

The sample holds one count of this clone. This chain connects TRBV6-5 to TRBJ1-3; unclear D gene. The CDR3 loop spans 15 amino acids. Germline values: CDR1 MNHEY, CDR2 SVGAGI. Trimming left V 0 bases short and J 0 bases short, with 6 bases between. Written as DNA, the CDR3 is TGTGCCAGCAGTTACTCCGGTAGCTCTGGAAACACCATATATTTT. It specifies CASSYSGSSGNTIYF.

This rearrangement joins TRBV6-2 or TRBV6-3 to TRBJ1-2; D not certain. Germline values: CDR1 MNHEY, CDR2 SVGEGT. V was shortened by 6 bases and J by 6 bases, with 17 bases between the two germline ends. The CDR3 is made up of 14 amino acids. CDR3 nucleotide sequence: TGTGCCAGCAGCATCCCGGGAGTGAGGGATGGCTACACCTTC. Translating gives CASSIPGVRDGYTF.

CDR3 sequence (DNA): TGTGCCAGCAGTTACCGGCTAGCGGGTAACACCGGGGAGCTGTTTTTT. This translates into CASSYRLAGNTGELFF. The V call is TRBV6-2 or TRBV6-3, the J call TRBJ2-2; 8 bases agree with TRBD2. The CDR3 is 16 amino acids. V was pared by 2 bases and J by 2 bases, with 4 bases of the junction left unmatched. Germline CDR1 is MNHEY and CDR2 is SVGEGT.

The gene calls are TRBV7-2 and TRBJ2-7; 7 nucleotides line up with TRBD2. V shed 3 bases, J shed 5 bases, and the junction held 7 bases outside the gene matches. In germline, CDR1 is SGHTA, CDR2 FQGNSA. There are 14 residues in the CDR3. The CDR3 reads CASSFVGGRNEQYF. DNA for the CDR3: TGTGCCAGCAGCTTTGTGGGAGGGCGCAACGAGCAGTACTTC.

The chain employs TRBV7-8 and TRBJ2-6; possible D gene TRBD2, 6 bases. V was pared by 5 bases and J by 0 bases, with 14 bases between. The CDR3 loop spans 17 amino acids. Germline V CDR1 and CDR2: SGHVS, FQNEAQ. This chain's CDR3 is CASSGPRRGSGANVLTF. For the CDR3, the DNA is TGTGCCAGCAGCGGTCCCCGGCGGGGCTCTGGGGCCAACGTCCTGACTTTC.

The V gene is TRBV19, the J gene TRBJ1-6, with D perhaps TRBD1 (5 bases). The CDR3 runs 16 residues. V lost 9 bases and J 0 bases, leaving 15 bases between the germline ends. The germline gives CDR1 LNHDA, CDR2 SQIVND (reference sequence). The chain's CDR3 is CASRELERSYNSPLHF. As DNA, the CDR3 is TGTGCCAGCAGGGAATTGGAGCGCTCCTATAATTCACCCCTCCACTTT.